This T cell receptor (beta chain) was retrieved from a study of T cell responses to AZD1222 COVID-19 vaccine. Study information: Second-dose intervals of approximately 4 or approximately 12 weeks were pooled.

Method: immunoSEQ multiplex PCR; TCRdb's copy keeps in-frame clones and lacks some. The sample has roughly 160,000 clones, 75% to 90% seen once. The CDR3 runs 14 residues. The V gene lost 3 bases and the J gene lost 2 bases, with 11 bases spanning the gap. Germline V gene sequence: CDR1 MNHNS, CDR2 SASEGT. Points from the study as a whole: CD4 TCRs covered the whole spike, strongest at regions 160-218 and 743-854. Within unmutated variant regions lay the reported targets of nearly half of spike-specific TCRs.

As for this clone: As yet, its antigen is unknown.

The sequence was obtained from an adult in good health. This sample comprised peripheral blood, obtained on day 0 of AZD1222 vaccination. The chain combines TRBV6-1 with TRBJ2-7; D call uncertain. Here the CDR3 DNA reads TGTGCCAGCAGTGAGGCCCTCCTGACCTACGAGCAGTACGTC. It yields the protein CASSEALLTYEQYV.